The clone carrying this TCR beta chain has at least ten counts. Its antigen is currently unknown. V was trimmed by 8 bases and J by 8 bases, leaving 5 bases between them. This CDR3 spans 9 amino acids. Germline V gene data show CDR1 as WSHSY and CDR2 as SAAADI. This record comes from a study of early T cells in non-severe SARS-CoV-2 infection. In the study overall: Unsorted whole blood bulk RNA was sequenced, with unpaired chains.

Study-wide findings and caveats: Anti-spike CD8 responses were favored by VDJdb matching, which missed private and CD4 specificities.

cDNA molecules, individually, were tagged with unique molecular identifiers. TCRdb re-analysed the 5' RACE reads in MiXCR, keeping a single row per CDR3 protein. In the table there are tens of thousands of distinct CDR3 sequences, 2.9% of which are singletons. The rearrangement links TRBV10-2 to TRBJ2-3, with D perhaps matching TRBD1 (5 bases). The sequence was collected from an adult who was a healthcare worker with PCR-confirmed SARS-CoV-2 infection or an uninfected control (not recorded which). The specimen sequenced was whole blood. Written as DNA, the CDR3 is TGCGCCAGCGGGGCTACGCAGTATTTT. Translation gives CASGATQYF.